A single sample gave rise to the 6 T cell receptor beta chains below, sequenced in a study of blood T cell repertoires in COVID-19. Profiled with immunoSEQ multiplex PCR; TCRdb holds only in-frame clones, not every one. This table holds about 42,000 clones, roughly 73% found once. The sequenced sample was peripheral blood. Receptors were obtained from a woman in her 70s with acute or convalescent COVID-19.

The chain employs TRBV12-3 or TRBV12-4 and TRBJ2-1; no reliable D call. V was pared by 3 bases and J by 8 bases, with 11 bases between. There are 13 residues in the CDR3. The CDR3 nucleotides read TGTGCCAGCAGTTTCTCAACGCGCTATGAGCAGTTCTTC. Amino acids: CASSFSTRYEQFF.

This chain links TRBV24-1 with TRBJ2-5; perhaps TRBD1 as D (6 bases). Germline V gene data show CDR1 as KGHDR and CDR2 as SFDVKD. Trimming left V 3 bases short and J 5 bases short, with 15 bases between. The CDR3 runs 15 residues. DNA of the CDR3: TGTGCCACCAGTGATCCCCGGGACATTAGGGAGACCCAGTACTTC. Encoded protein: CATSDPRDIRETQYF.

The chain recombines TRBV19 with TRBJ1-1, with D maybe TRBD1 (6 bases). The germline CDR1 and CDR2 sequences are LNHDA and SQIVND (reference sequence). The V gene lost 6 bases and the J gene lost 3 bases, with 11 bases spanning the gap. This CDR3 comprises 13 residues. DNA of the CDR3: TGTGCCAGTAGCCTTACAGGGTACACTGAAGCTTTCTTT. Its protein is CASSLTGYTEAFF. Full variable domain (rest looked up from reference TRBV19 and TRBJ1-1): DGGITQSPKYLFRKEGQNVTLSCEQNLNHDAMYWYRQDPGQGLRLIYYSQIVNDFQKGDIAEGYSVSREKKESFPLTVTSAQKNPTAFYLCASSLTGYTEAFFGQGTRLTVV.

This rearrangement joins TRBV25-1 to TRBJ2-7; possible D gene TRBD1, 6 bases. CDR1 and CDR2 from the germline V gene are MGHDK and SYGVNS. This CDR3 has 15 amino acids. V was pared by 4 bases and J by 1 base, with 14 bases between. The CDR3, as DNA: TGTGCCAGCAGTGCCAAGGGGGATCGATCCTACGAGCAGTACTTC. Protein product: CASSAKGDRSYEQYF.

This clone showed up just a few times. The gene calls are TRBV10-3 and TRBJ2-3, with 9 bases identical to TRBD1. This CDR3 comprises 18 residues. The V segment lost 3 bases and the J segment 0 bases; nucleotides outside the gene matches: 10. Germline V gene lookup returns CDR1 ENHRY and CDR2 SYGVKD. CDR3 residues: CAISDPLLGQGSTDTQYF. In DNA form, the CDR3 reads TGTGCCATCAGTGACCCCCTATTAGGACAGGGGAGCACAGATACGCAGTATTTT.

This clone was counted a few times. The rearrangement links TRBV7-2 to TRBJ1-5; tentatively, D is TRBD1 (5 bases). The germline gives CDR1 SGHTA, CDR2 FQGNSA. This CDR3 has 14 residues. V shed 5 bases and J shed 3 bases, with 11 bases lying between them. For the CDR3, the DNA is TGTGCCAGCAGCCCCGACAGCTACAATCAGCCCCAGCATTTT. It yields the protein CASSPDSYNQPQHF.